The T cell receptor beta chain described here comes from a study of blood T cell repertoires in COVID-19. Overall study: The samples span acute and convalescent COVID-19 from the United States, Italy and Spain. In each case, the material was cDNA or gDNA derived from T cells, B-cell-depleted T cells, or PBMCs.

Sequenced by immunoSEQ multiplex PCR; TCRdb stores in-frame clones only, minus some. Of a few hundred thousand clones in the sample, around 85% were seen once. The CDR3 runs to 16 residues. V was clipped by 2 bases and J by 3 bases; unmatched bases: 5. Germline values: CDR1 SGHDT, CDR2 YYEEEE. The clonotype was recovered from a woman between 18 and 29 years old with acute or convalescent COVID-19. The sample comprised peripheral blood. The chain has TRBV5-6 and TRBJ2-1; 10 nucleotides line up with TRBD2. CDR3 in amino acids: CASSLLGTSVYNEQFF. CDR3 nucleotides: TGTGCCAGCAGCTTATTGGGGACTAGCGTCTACAATGAGCAGTTCTTC.